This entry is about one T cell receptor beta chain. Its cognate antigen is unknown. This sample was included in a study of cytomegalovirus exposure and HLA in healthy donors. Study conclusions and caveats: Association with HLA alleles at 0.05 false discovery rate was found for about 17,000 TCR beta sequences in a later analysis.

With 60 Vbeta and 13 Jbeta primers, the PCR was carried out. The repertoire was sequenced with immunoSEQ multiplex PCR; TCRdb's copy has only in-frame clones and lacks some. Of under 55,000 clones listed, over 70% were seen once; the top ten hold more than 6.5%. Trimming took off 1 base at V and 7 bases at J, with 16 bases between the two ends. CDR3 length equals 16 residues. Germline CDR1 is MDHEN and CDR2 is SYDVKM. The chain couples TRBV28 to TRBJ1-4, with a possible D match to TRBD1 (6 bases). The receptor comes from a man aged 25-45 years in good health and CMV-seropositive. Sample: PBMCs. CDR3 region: CASSLSARGVGEKLFF. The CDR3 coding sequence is TGTGCCAGCAGTTTATCGGCCAGGGGCGTTGGTGAAAAACTGTTTTTT.